The rows below give T cell receptor beta chains drawn from one sample of a study of breast tumors, draining lymph nodes, adjacent tissues. Each CDR3 protein gets one entry after TCRdb re-called the multiplex PCR reads with MiXCR. This sample yields about 230,000 distinct CDR3 sequences, of which roughly 32% are seen a single time; roughly 1.5% belongs to the top ten. Sequenced: axillary lymph node tissue. The receptors stem from a female donor with breast cancer. Some clones in this sample may be carry-over from other donors' samples. Both conserved end residues are part of each CDR3. The D gene is left open where the match is weak. Some rows have no size entry. The others give once, few or many, or a class for an expanded clone.

>.|TRBD1|TRBJ1-6|TRBV19
CASTGTGNSPLHF
TGTGCCAGTACCGGGACAGGGAATTCACCCCTCCACTTT
>.|.|TRBJ2-3|TRBV7-7
CASSLVVSLAIYNEQYF
TGTGCCAGCAGCTTAGTAGTGTCGCTAGCGATTTACAATGAGCAGTATTTT
>.|.|TRBJ1-6|TRBV7-3
CASSLTDNSPLHF
TGTGCCAGCAGCTTAACCGATAATTCACCCCTCCACTTT
>many|.|TRBJ2-7|TRBV5-8
CASSCPYF
TGTGCCAGCAGCTGCCCCTACTTC
>many|TRBD2|TRBJ2-5|TRBV4-1
CASSQDGGSSGRAVQETQYF
TGCGCCAGCAGCCAAGACGGGGGGTCTAGCGGGAGGGCCGTCCAAGAGACCCAGTACTTC
>many|TRBD2|TRBJ2-2|TRBV4-1
CASSPEASGNTGELFF
TGCGCCAGCAGCCCCGAGGCTAGCGGAAACACCGGGGAGCTGTTTTTT
>many|.|TRBJ2-1|TRBV20-1
CSARLTDNEQFF
TGCAGTGCTAGGCTAACAGACAATGAGCAGTTCTTC
>many|.|TRBJ1-2|TRBV12-3/TRBV12-4
CASSLTSVMKNGYTF
TGTGCCAGCAGTTTAACGAGTGTGATGAAGAATGGCTACACCTTC
>.|.|TRBJ1-4|TRBV28
CASSSLASKLFF
TGTGCCAGCAGTTCCTTGGCAAGCAAACTGTTCTTT
>many|TRBD1|TRBJ2-3|TRBV20-1
CSARFTGGTDTQYF
TGCAGTGCTAGGTTTACAGGGGGCACAGATACGCAGTATTTT
>many|TRBD2|TRBJ2-3|TRBV20-1
CSARQTSGRSYTQYF
TGCAGTGCTAGGCAGACTAGCGGGAGATCTTATACGCAGTATTTT
>.|.|TRBJ2-3|TRBV25-1
CAPGARFTDTQYF
TGTGCCCCGGGAGCAAGGTTCACAGATACGCAGTATTTT
>.|TRBD2|TRBJ2-5|TRBV20-1
CSAKGGTSGLGEETQYF
TGCAGTGCTAAGGGGGGGACTAGCGGGCTCGGTGAAGAGACCCAGTACTTC
>many|.|TRBJ1-6|TRBV19
CASSISADSSSPLHF
TGTGCCAGTAGTATCTCGGCAGACTCCTCTTCACCCCTCCACTTT
>.|TRBD2|TRBJ2-1|TRBV30
CAWSVLAGVGEQFF
TGTGCCTGGAGTGTACTAGCGGGAGTTGGGGAGCAGTTCTTC
>few|.|TRBJ1-1|TRBV18
CASSPLGVNTEAFF
TGTGCCAGCTCCCCGCTAGGCGTGAACACTGAAGCTTTCTTT
>.|.|TRBJ2-6|TRBV30
CAWSVGGSNVLTF
TGTGCCTGGAGTGTCGGCGGGTCCAACGTCCTGACTTTC
>.|TRBD1|TRBJ2-7|TRBV28
CASRGDRSSYEQYF
TGTGCCAGCAGGGGGGACAGGAGCTCCTACGAGCAGTACTTC
>many|.|TRBJ2-7|TRBV7-2
CASSLVQGGTYEQYF
TGTGCCAGCAGCTTAGTTCAGGGGGGGACCTACGAGCAGTACTTC
>many|.|TRBJ1-6|TRBV6-5
CASSPPGGHLPSPLHF
TGTGCCAGCAGTCCTCCGGGGGGACATCTGCCTTCACCCCTCCACTTT
>many|TRBD1|TRBJ1-5|TRBV6-1
CAIRGQNQPQHF
TGTGCCATCAGGGGGCAGAATCAGCCCCAGCATTTT
>.|.|TRBJ1-4|TRBV5-1
CASRKTDEKLFF
TGCGCCAGCAGGAAAACAGATGAAAAACTGTTTTTT
>many|TRBD2|TRBJ2-1|TRBV5-1
CASSLDVGGLNEQFF
TGCGCCAGCAGCTTGGATGTGGGAGGGTTAAATGAGCAGTTCTTC
>many|TRBD1|TRBJ1-2|TRBV7-8
CASSVDAGTGGAYGYTF
TGTGCCAGCAGCGTAGACGCCGGGACAGGGGGCGCTTATGGCTACACCTTC
>many|.|TRBJ2-7|TRBV5-1
CASSFGTQGYEQYF
TGCGCCAGCAGCTTCGGGACCCAAGGTTACGAGCAGTACTTC
>.|TRBD2|TRBJ2-2|TRBV7-3
CASSLGGGGELFF
TGTGCCAGCAGCTTAGGGGGGGGCGGGGAGCTGTTTTTT
>.|.|TRBJ2-2|TRBV9
CASSVGAGTLQTTTGELFF
TGTGCCAGCAGCGTAGGAGCTGGGACGCTCCAAACGACCACCGGGGAGCTGTTTTTT
>many|.|TRBJ2-5|TRBV5-1
CASSSGAGLGFQETQYF
TGCGCCAGCAGCTCCGGGGCAGGCTTGGGTTTCCAAGAGACCCAGTACTTC
>many|TRBD1|TRBJ2-6|TRBV15
CATSRRGQGAPGANVLTF
TGTGCCACCAGCAGACGCGGACAGGGGGCGCCTGGGGCCAACGTCCTGACTTTC
>.|.|TRBJ2-4|TRBV6-5
CASRPRENIQYF
TGTGCCAGCAGACCACGAGAGAACATTCAGTACTTC
>.|.|TRBJ2-5|TRBV24-1
CATSDASEGTQYF
TGTGCCACCAGTGATGCCTCGGAAGGGACCCAGTACTTC